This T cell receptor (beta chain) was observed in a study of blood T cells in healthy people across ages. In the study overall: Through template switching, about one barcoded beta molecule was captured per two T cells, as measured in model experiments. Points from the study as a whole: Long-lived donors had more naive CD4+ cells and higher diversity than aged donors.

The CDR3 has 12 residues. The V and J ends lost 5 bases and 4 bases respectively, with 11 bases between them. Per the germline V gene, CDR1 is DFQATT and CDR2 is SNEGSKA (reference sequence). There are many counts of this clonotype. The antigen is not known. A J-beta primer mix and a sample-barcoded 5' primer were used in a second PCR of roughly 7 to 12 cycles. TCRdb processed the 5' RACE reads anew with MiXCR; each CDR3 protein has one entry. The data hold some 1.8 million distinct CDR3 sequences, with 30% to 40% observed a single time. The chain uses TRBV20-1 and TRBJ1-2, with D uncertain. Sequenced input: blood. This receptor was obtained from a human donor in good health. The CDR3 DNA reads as TGCAGTGCTGCAACCGGGTCCTATGGCTACACCTTC. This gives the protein CSAATGSYGYTF.